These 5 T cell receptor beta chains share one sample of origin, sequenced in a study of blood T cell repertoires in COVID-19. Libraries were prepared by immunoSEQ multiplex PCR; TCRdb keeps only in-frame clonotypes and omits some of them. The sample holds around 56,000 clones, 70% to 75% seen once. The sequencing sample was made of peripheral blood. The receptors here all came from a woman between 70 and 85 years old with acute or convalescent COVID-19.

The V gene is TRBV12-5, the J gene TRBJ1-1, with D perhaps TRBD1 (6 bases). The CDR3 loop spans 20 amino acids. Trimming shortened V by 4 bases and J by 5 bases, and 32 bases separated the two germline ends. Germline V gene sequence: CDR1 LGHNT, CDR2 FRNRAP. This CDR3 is CASGSWSITERYRDSTEAFF. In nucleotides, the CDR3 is TGTGCTAGTGGTTCTTGGTCCATAACTGAACGCTACAGGGATAGTACTGAAGCTTTCTTT.

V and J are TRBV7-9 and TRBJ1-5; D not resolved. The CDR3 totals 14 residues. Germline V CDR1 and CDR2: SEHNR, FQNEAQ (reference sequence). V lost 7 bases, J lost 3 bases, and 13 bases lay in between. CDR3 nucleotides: TGTGCCAGCACCGCGGAGGGAATCAATCAGCCCCAGCATTTT. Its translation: CASTAEGINQPQHF.

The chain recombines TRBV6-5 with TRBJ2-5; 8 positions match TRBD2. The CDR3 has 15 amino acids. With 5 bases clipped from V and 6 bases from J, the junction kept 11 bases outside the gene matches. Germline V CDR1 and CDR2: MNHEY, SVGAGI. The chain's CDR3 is CASSPAGGAGKTQYF. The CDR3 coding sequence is TGTGCCAGCAGTCCAGCCGGGGGGGCCGGGAAGACCCAGTACTTC.

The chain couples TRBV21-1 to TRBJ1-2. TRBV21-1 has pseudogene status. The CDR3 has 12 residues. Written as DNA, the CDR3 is TGTGCCAGCAGCAAAGGAGGGTCCGGCTACACCTTC. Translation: CASSKGGSGYTF.

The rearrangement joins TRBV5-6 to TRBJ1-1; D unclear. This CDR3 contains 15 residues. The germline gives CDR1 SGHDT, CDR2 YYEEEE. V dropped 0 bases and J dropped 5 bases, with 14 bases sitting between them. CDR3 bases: TGTGCCAGCAGCTTGGTGGCCGGGATTGGTACTGAAGCTTTCTTT. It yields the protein CASSLVAGIGTEAFF.